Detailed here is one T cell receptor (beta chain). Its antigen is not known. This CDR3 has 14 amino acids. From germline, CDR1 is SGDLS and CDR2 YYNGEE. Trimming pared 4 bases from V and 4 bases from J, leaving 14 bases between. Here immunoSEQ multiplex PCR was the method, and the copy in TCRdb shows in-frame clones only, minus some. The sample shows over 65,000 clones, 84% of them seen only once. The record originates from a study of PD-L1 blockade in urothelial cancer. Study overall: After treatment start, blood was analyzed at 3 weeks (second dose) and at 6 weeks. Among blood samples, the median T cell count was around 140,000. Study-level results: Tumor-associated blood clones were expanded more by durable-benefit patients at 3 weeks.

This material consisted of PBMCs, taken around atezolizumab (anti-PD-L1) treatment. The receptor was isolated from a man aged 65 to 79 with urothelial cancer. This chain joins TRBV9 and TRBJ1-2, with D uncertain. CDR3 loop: CASSPSQEAYGYTF. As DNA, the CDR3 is TGTGCCAGCAGCCCTTCCCAGGAGGCCTATGGCTACACCTTC.